This T cell receptor beta chain emerged from a study of T cells in pancreatic ductal adenocarcinoma. Findings of the study overall: Comparisons of tumor and blood clonality may show falsely lower tumor diversity. Unique clonotypes were around 8-fold more numerous in blood than in tumor.

There are 13 residues in the CDR3. V was cut by 6 bases and J by 6 bases, with 12 bases left in between. The germline CDR1 and CDR2 sequences are SQVTM and ANQGSEA. As to this clone: Its target is unknown.

Surgery without prior neoadjuvant therapy was the treatment of the selected pancreatic ductal adenocarcinoma patients. TCRdb's table, derived via immunoSEQ multiplex PCR, lists solely in-frame clones and lacks some. Of roughly 500 clones in the sample, nearly 90% are singletons; the top ten hold around 8%. The chain combines TRBV29-1 with TRBJ1-6, with a tentative D call TRBD1 (6 bases). The sample was pancreatic tumor tissue. This receptor was obtained from a human donor with pancreatic ductal adenocarcinoma. The donor label of this sample is uncertain. The CDR3 DNA follows: TGCAGCGTCTCACAGGGCCTTAATTCACCCCTCCACTTT. This codes for CSVSQGLNSPLHF.